The 5 T cell receptor beta chains in this list originate from one sample, sequenced in a study of T cells in Graves' hyperthyroidism and ophthalmopathy. There were TCR beta CDR3 regions amplified from RNA transcripts. An initial round of RT-PCR targeting the TCR CDR3 relied on the HTBI primer set. TCRdb analysed the multiplex PCR reads with MiXCR anew, one entry per CDR3 protein. This table holds about 740,000 distinct CDR3 sequences, approximately 14% found once. Sequencing input: blood. The source is a woman under 30 with Graves' hyperthyroidism.

This clonotype was seen ten or more times. V usage is TRBV28 and J usage is TRBJ1-2; 8 bases match TRBD1. This CDR3 spans 15 amino acids. V was clipped by 5 bases and J by 3 bases; unmatched bases: 8. Germline assignment: CDR1 MDHEN and CDR2 SYDVKM. The CDR3 loop reads CASSTPGGAHYGYTF. The CDR3 coding sequence is TGTGCCAGCAGTACCCCAGGGGGCGCCCACTATGGCTACACCTTC.

The gene calls are TRBV4-3 and TRBJ2-1; no definite D call. The CDR3 spans 14 residues. Germline V gene lookup returns CDR1 LGHNA and CDR2 YSLEER. The V end was cut by 1 base, the J end by 10 bases, with 14 bases between. CDR3 region: CASSQALLLLEQFF. The DNA for the CDR3 is TGCGCCAGCAGCCAAGCTCTTCTTCTCCTGGAGCAGTTCTTC.

The table lists this clonotype with many counts. This sequence joins TRBV19 and TRBJ1-5, with D maybe TRBD1 (6 bases). CDR3 length: 15 residues. From germline, CDR1 is LNHDA and CDR2 SQIVND (reference sequence). V lost 1 base to trimming and J lost 6 bases, with 13 bases between them. DNA for the CDR3: TGTGCCAGTAGTATAGGGGACACTCCCATTCAGCCCCAGCATTTT. This gives the protein CASSIGDTPIQPQHF.

This clonotype has only a few counts. The chain employs TRBV19 and TRBJ2-3, with no clear D. The CDR3 runs to 14 residues. Looked up from germline, CDR1 is LNHDA and CDR2 is SQIVND (reference sequence). The V end was cut by 1 base, the J end by 4 bases, with 9 bases between. The DNA of the CDR3 is TGTGCCAGTAGTATAGGAAGGGATCCAGATACGCAGTATTTT. It yields the protein CASSIGRDPDTQYF.

This clonotype was seen a few times. The chain uses TRBV5-1 and TRBJ2-7; tentative D call: TRBD2 (6 bases). V lost 4 bases to trimming and J lost 5 bases, with 16 bases between them. Germline CDR1 and CDR2: SGHRS and YFSETQ. The CDR3 consists of 14 residues. The CDR3 here is CASSPSPGRNEQYF. DNA for the CDR3: TGCGCCAGCAGCCCTTCTCCGGGGAGGAACGAGCAGTACTTC.